This entry concerns a single T cell receptor (beta chain). These data originate in a study of cytomegalovirus exposure and HLA in healthy donors. A multiplex PCR was run with 60 Vbeta primers and 13 Jbeta primers. The table came from immunoSEQ multiplex PCR; TCRdb's copy has only in-frame clones and leaves some out. The sample yields 170,000 or so clones, approximately 80% seen once. The CDR3 is made up of 13 amino acids. Germline lookup yields CDR1 SNHLY and CDR2 FYNNEI. V lost 5 bases and J lost 4, with 10 bases in between. This chain uses TRBV2 with TRBJ2-3; D is perhaps TRBD2 (6 bases). The TCR sequence derives from a man between 18 and 29 years old in good health and CMV-seronegative. What was sequenced was PBMCs. Here the CDR3 DNA reads TGTGCCAGCAGTTTAGGAGGGGCAGATACGCAGTATTTT. Translating it yields CASSLGGADTQYF.